Listed here is a single T cell receptor beta chain. Treatment defined: around 19 received Ad26.COV2.S at low or high dose, single or two shots; 5 received placebo; per-sample allocation not given. The samples date from day 63 after the first vaccine or placebo injection. The data derive from a study of Ad26.COV2.S vaccination and SARS-CoV-2 variants. Produced via immunoSEQ multiplex PCR; TCRdb's table is partial and in-frame only. The table includes approximately 300,000 clones, about 86% detected once. The clonotype was recovered from a person between 18 and 65 years old who received the Ad26.COV2.S COVID-19 vaccine or a placebo. This specimen was peripheral blood, taken in a trial of Ad26.COV2.S vaccine versus placebo.

CDR3 coding DNA: TGTGCCAGCAGCTTAGTTTTGGGCACTGAAGCTTTCTTT. This gives the protein CASSLVLGTEAFF. V is TRBV7-2 and J is TRBJ1-1; D is unresolved. Trimming cost V 1 base and J 4 bases, with 7 bases left between them. Germline CDR1 reads SGHTA; CDR2 reads FQGNSA. The CDR3 runs 13 residues.